This TCR beta chain was documented in a study of T cell repertoires in cytomegalovirus infection (dated by TCRdb to between 2019 and 2020). Describing the broader study: The HLA type of each donor mattered for the analysis, because public TCR beta signatures pointed to carriage of CMV infection along with the matching HLA type.

Broad study findings and their caveats: In both this cohort and an independent roughly 400-donor cohort, the cumulative frequency of public TCR beta family members distinguished carriers of CMV infection plus the relevant HLA type. The ex vivo response was dominated by HLA-C-restricted CMV-specific TCR beta clonotypes, and the single most frequent clonotype in two of eight donors was supplied by these HLA-C-restricted clonotypes.

The run used an Illumina HiSeq 1500. TCRdb cleaned the public reads at Q25 with fastp, built clones with MiXCR and kept in-frame beta chains. Records with the same CDR3 protein are collapsed into one entry carrying the most frequent genes and DNA. This sample has a few hundred thousand distinct CDR3 sequences in its table, and 17% of those were observed once. Around 43% of the sample is taken by the ten largest. The junction shows trimming of 0 bases on V and 5 bases on J, plus 0 bases between the germline ends. There are 10 amino acids in the CDR3, from cysteine to phenylalanine inclusive. Solely the CDR3 DNA is kept, with 30 bases framed from the first base. CDR1 and CDR2 (SGHRS, YFSETQ) derive from the germline V gene. This clonotype was detected only a few times. The antigen it binds to is not known. One base away there is no much larger clone; base qualities are not given.

The chain is encoded by TRBV5-1 joined to TRBJ2-7; the D gene identity is not certain. This TCR was recovered from a human donor in good health (CMV status not recorded). Some clones in this sample may be carry-over from other donors' samples. Sequencing was performed on CD8+ T cells from PBMCs. The DNA sequence is as follows: TGCGCCAGCAGCTTGGACGAGCAGTACTTC. Its translation reads: CASSLDEQYF.